Listed below are T cell receptor beta chains from one sample, sequenced in a study of T cell repertoires in cytomegalovirus infection. TCRdb used MiXCR to reprocess the reads, holding one entry per CDR3 protein. The table records some 270,000 distinct CDR3 sequences, about 17% of them present only once. The sequenced sample was CD8+ T cells from PBMCs. These receptors all stem from a human donor in good health (CMV status not recorded). Some clones in this sample may be carry-over from other donors' samples. The CDR3 runs from the conserved cysteine through the conserved F or W. Each record gives: D gene, clone size, V gene, J gene, CDR3 protein, CDR3 DNA. D genes are given only for firm matches. Clone size is not always given. Where it is, it says once, few, many or a class for expanded clones.

d_gene: -; abundance: many; v_gene: TRBV7-9; j_gene: TRBJ2-1; CDR3aa: CASSGRGPNEQFF; CDR3nt: TGTGCCAGCAGCGGCAGAGGGCCCAATGAGCAGTTCTTC
d_gene: -; abundance: -; v_gene: TRBV4-1; j_gene: TRBJ2-3; CDR3aa: CASSQEGVPSDTQYF; CDR3nt: TGCGCCAGCAGCCAAGAGGGTGTCCCATCAGATACGCAGTATTTT
d_gene: -; abundance: -; v_gene: TRBV25-1; j_gene: TRBJ2-5; CDR3aa: CASGRDAGETQYF; CDR3nt: TGTGCCAGCGGCCGGGACGCGGGAGAGACCCAGTACTTC
d_gene: TRBD1; abundance: many; v_gene: TRBV7-9; j_gene: TRBJ2-7; CDR3aa: CASSNAQGASYEQYF; CDR3nt: TGTGCCAGCAGCAACGCCCAGGGGGCCAGCTACGAGCAGTACTTC
d_gene: -; abundance: -; v_gene: TRBV18; j_gene: TRBJ2-3; CDR3aa: CASSPPQQASTDTQYF; CDR3nt: TGTGCCAGCTCACCACCCCAGCAGGCCTCCACAGATACGCAGTATTTT
d_gene: -; abundance: -; v_gene: TRBV27; j_gene: TRBJ2-7; CDR3aa: CASSSPQGRQYF; CDR3nt: TGTGCCAGCAGTTCACCCCAGGGACGGCAGTACTTC
d_gene: TRBD1; abundance: many; v_gene: TRBV7-2; j_gene: TRBJ2-7; CDR3aa: CASSPTPRDRGYEQYF; CDR3nt: TGTGCCAGCAGCCCAACCCCTCGGGACAGGGGCTACGAGCAGTACTTC
d_gene: -; abundance: many; v_gene: TRBV7-2; j_gene: TRBJ2-2; CDR3aa: CASSTPLANTGELFF; CDR3nt: TGTGCCAGCAGCACCCCGTTGGCGAACACCGGGGAGCTGTTTTTT
d_gene: -; abundance: -; v_gene: TRBV6-2/TRBV6-3; j_gene: TRBJ1-2; CDR3aa: CASSSDGDYGYTF; CDR3nt: TGTGCCAGCAGTTCTGACGGAGATTATGGCTACACCTTC
d_gene: TRBD1; abundance: -; v_gene: TRBV6-2/TRBV6-3; j_gene: TRBJ2-7; CDR3aa: CASSYLSGTGNYEQYF; CDR3nt: TGTGCCAGCAGTTACTTATCCGGGACAGGAAACTACGAGCAGTACTTC
d_gene: -; abundance: many; v_gene: TRBV6-1; j_gene: TRBJ2-7; CDR3aa: CASSEAGVAWQYF; CDR3nt: TGTGCCAGCAGTGAAGCGGGAGTGGCATGGCAGTACTTC
d_gene: -; abundance: few; v_gene: TRBV6-6; j_gene: TRBJ1-5; CDR3aa: CASSYSPSNQPQHF; CDR3nt: TGTGCCAGCAGTTACTCTCCGAGCAATCAGCCCCAGCATTTT
d_gene: -; abundance: few; v_gene: TRBV7-9; j_gene: TRBJ1-2; CDR3aa: CASSLWDIYGYTF; CDR3nt: TGTGCCAGCAGCTTATGGGACATCTATGGCTACACCTTC
d_gene: -; abundance: -; v_gene: TRBV15; j_gene: TRBJ1-2; CDR3aa: CATSSVGTYGYTF; CDR3nt: TGTGCCACCAGCAGCGTCGGGACATATGGCTACACCTTC
d_gene: TRBD1; abundance: many; v_gene: TRBV12-3/TRBV12-4; j_gene: TRBJ2-3; CDR3aa: CASRAWDRGMDTQYF; CDR3nt: TGTGCCAGCAGGGCGTGGGACAGGGGCATGGATACGCAGTATTTT
d_gene: -; abundance: few; v_gene: TRBV7-2; j_gene: TRBJ2-7; CDR3aa: CASSSGLLQYF; CDR3nt: TGTGCCAGCAGCTCCGGACTGCTCCAGTACTTC
d_gene: -; abundance: -; v_gene: TRBV28; j_gene: TRBJ2-7; CDR3aa: CASSSMTRVRYF; CDR3nt: TGTGCCAGCAGTTCGATGACACGGGTAAGATACTTC
d_gene: -; abundance: -; v_gene: TRBV4-1; j_gene: TRBJ2-1; CDR3aa: CASSYNDERARREQFF; CDR3nt: TGCGCCAGCAGCTACAACGACGAGCGAGCTAGAAGGGAGCAGTTCTTC
d_gene: -; abundance: many; v_gene: TRBV2; j_gene: TRBJ2-7; CDR3aa: CASSEASPGYEQYF; CDR3nt: TGTGCCAGCAGTGAAGCGTCGCCAGGCTACGAGCAGTACTTC
d_gene: -; abundance: few; v_gene: TRBV27; j_gene: TRBJ2-7; CDR3aa: CASSPGYSEQYF; CDR3nt: TGTGCCAGCAGTCCGGGGTACTCCGAGCAGTACTTC
d_gene: TRBD1; abundance: few; v_gene: TRBV20-1; j_gene: TRBJ1-2; CDR3aa: CSAREGGQGFYGYTF; CDR3nt: TGCAGTGCTAGAGAGGGGGGACAGGGGTTTTATGGCTACACCTTC
d_gene: TRBD1; abundance: many; v_gene: TRBV7-8; j_gene: TRBJ2-5; CDR3aa: CASSLVNIGTGNQETQYF; CDR3nt: TGTGCCAGCAGCTTAGTGAATATCGGGACAGGGAACCAAGAGACCCAGTACTTC
d_gene: -; abundance: -; v_gene: TRBV7-9; j_gene: TRBJ2-1; CDR3aa: CAVPGALSSYNEQFF; CDR3nt: TGTGCCGTCCCGGGGGCGTTAAGCTCCTACAATGAGCAGTTCTTC
d_gene: -; abundance: many; v_gene: TRBV7-9; j_gene: TRBJ2-3; CDR3aa: CASSLTGSSTDTQYF; CDR3nt: TGTGCCAGCAGCTTAACAGGATCTAGCACAGATACGCAGTATTTT
d_gene: TRBD2; abundance: many; v_gene: TRBV6-2/TRBV6-3; j_gene: TRBJ2-7; CDR3aa: CATAGLAETYEQYF; CDR3nt: TGTGCCACCGCTGGACTAGCGGAAACCTACGAGCAGTACTTC
d_gene: TRBD1; abundance: -; v_gene: TRBV19; j_gene: TRBJ2-6; CDR3aa: CASSYRDRVSGANVLTF; CDR3nt: TGTGCCAGTAGTTACCGGGACAGGGTCTCTGGGGCCAACGTCCTGACTTTC
d_gene: -; abundance: -; v_gene: TRBV27; j_gene: TRBJ2-7; CDR3aa: CASSLSRAGYEQYF; CDR3nt: TGTGCCAGCAGTTTATCGCGAGCAGGTTACGAGCAGTACTTC
d_gene: -; abundance: many; v_gene: TRBV7-9; j_gene: TRBJ2-2; CDR3aa: CASSSSARITRTGELFF; CDR3nt: TGTGCCAGCAGCTCATCTGCCCGAATTACACGAACCGGGGAGCTGTTTTTT
d_gene: -; abundance: many; v_gene: TRBV7-2; j_gene: TRBJ2-7; CDR3aa: CASSLDKYEQQYF; CDR3nt: TGTGCCAGCAGCTTAGACAAATACGAGCAGCAGTACTTC
d_gene: -; abundance: -; v_gene: TRBV20-1; j_gene: TRBJ2-7; CDR3aa: CSASGGESYEQYF; CDR3nt: TGCAGTGCTAGTGGCGGGGAGTCCTACGAGCAGTACTTC
d_gene: TRBD2; abundance: many; v_gene: TRBV4-1; j_gene: TRBJ2-1; CDR3aa: CASSRSGDSYNEQFF; CDR3nt: TGCGCCAGCAGTCGTAGCGGGGACTCCTACAATGAGCAGTTCTTC
d_gene: -; abundance: few; v_gene: TRBV11-2; j_gene: TRBJ2-2; CDR3aa: CASSLRGPGELFF; CDR3nt: TGTGCCAGCAGCCTCCGGGGGCCCGGGGAGCTGTTTTTT
d_gene: -; abundance: few; v_gene: TRBV20-1; j_gene: TRBJ2-2; CDR3aa: CSARLAGELFF; CDR3nt: TGCAGTGCTAGGTTGGCTGGGGAGCTGTTTTTT
d_gene: -; abundance: -; v_gene: TRBV7-9; j_gene: TRBJ2-2; CDR3aa: CASSLSVDGELFF; CDR3nt: TGTGCCAGCAGCTTATCGGTGGACGGGGAGCTGTTTTTT
d_gene: -; abundance: -; v_gene: TRBV7-2; j_gene: TRBJ1-3; CDR3aa: CASEPGSGGNTIYF; CDR3nt: TGTGCCAGCGAACCCGGGTCCGGAGGAAACACCATATATTTT
d_gene: -; abundance: few; v_gene: TRBV7-9; j_gene: TRBJ1-1; CDR3aa: CASSATSGLTEAFF; CDR3nt: TGTGCCAGCAGCGCCACCTCAGGGCTCACTGAAGCTTTCTTT
d_gene: -; abundance: many; v_gene: TRBV5-1; j_gene: TRBJ1-2; CDR3aa: CASSLELPIYGYTF; CDR3nt: TGCGCCAGCAGCTTGGAATTACCAATTTATGGCTACACCTTC
d_gene: -; abundance: -; v_gene: TRBV20-1; j_gene: TRBJ1-5; CDR3aa: CSAREVPGGLTWNNQPQHF; CDR3nt: TGCAGTGCTAGAGAAGTTCCTGGAGGGTTGACTTGGAATAATCAGCCCCAGCATTTT
d_gene: TRBD1; abundance: many; v_gene: TRBV11-2; j_gene: TRBJ2-7; CDR3aa: CASSLDPRDRGTYEQYF; CDR3nt: TGTGCCAGCAGCTTAGACCCCCGGGACAGGGGTACCTACGAGCAGTACTTC
d_gene: -; abundance: -; v_gene: TRBV2; j_gene: TRBJ2-3; CDR3aa: CASSEDLAGPTDTQYF; CDR3nt: TGTGCCAGCAGTGAAGACTTGGCGGGGCCCACAGATACGCAGTATTTT
d_gene: -; abundance: few; v_gene: TRBV7-2; j_gene: TRBJ1-2; CDR3aa: CASSLDGDGYTF; CDR3nt: TGTGCCAGCAGCTTAGATGGGGACGGCTACACCTTC
d_gene: -; abundance: -; v_gene: TRBV5-1; j_gene: TRBJ2-5; CDR3aa: CASSSESGTQYF; CDR3nt: TGCGCCAGCAGCTCCGAGTCCGGGACCCAGTACTTC
d_gene: TRBD1; abundance: many; v_gene: TRBV7-7; j_gene: TRBJ2-7; CDR3aa: CASSLGTHRRQGASYEQYF; CDR3nt: TGTGCTAGCAGCTTAGGGACACACAGAAGACAGGGAGCATCCTACGAGCAGTACTTC
d_gene: -; abundance: few; v_gene: TRBV6-2/TRBV6-3; j_gene: TRBJ1-2; CDR3aa: CASSFTGGVYGYTF; CDR3nt: TGTGCCAGCAGTTTCACCGGAGGGGTCTATGGCTACACCTTC
d_gene: -; abundance: -; v_gene: TRBV2; j_gene: TRBJ2-7; CDR3aa: CASAVNYYEQYF; CDR3nt: TGTGCCAGCGCGGTAAACTACTACGAGCAGTACTTC
d_gene: -; abundance: few; v_gene: TRBV28; j_gene: TRBJ2-7; CDR3aa: CASSLPAPLGEQYF; CDR3nt: TGTGCCAGCAGTTTGCCGGCCCCCCTCGGCGAGCAGTACTTC